This T cell receptor beta chain was sequenced during a study of vaccination and CD4 T cells after COVID-19. Study overall: In the control cultures, a CEFX pool, an HIV-1 Nef pool, or no peptide was supplied.

Turning to this clonotype: The antigen is unknown.

Study-level points and caveats: The analysis of convalescent patients involved relatively few individuals and lacked early post-infection timepoints.

The treatment is: approximately nine-day PBMC culture with coronavirus spike peptide pools or control peptides (ViraFEST assay). The Oncomine TCR Beta short-read assay sequenced DNA from cultured CD4+ T cells. One entry per CDR3 protein results from TCRdb running MiXCR on the PCR reads. Of some 9,500 distinct CDR3 sequences in the sample, roughly 50% were seen once. Germline V gene data show CDR1 as SGHTA and CDR2 as FQGNSA. This CDR3 region has 13 residues. The V and J ends lost 5 bases and 0 bases respectively, with 7 bases between them. The sequencing input was CD4+ T cells from blood, cultured in vitro. The V gene is TRBV7-2, the J gene TRBJ2-5; D is undetermined. The receptor was isolated from a human donor who had recovered from COVID-19. CDR3 coding DNA: TGTGCCAGCAGCCGGAAGTACCAAGAGACCCAGTACTTC. Translation: CASSRKYQETQYF.